Listed below are T cell receptor beta chains from one sample, sequenced in a study of cytomegalovirus exposure and HLA in healthy donors. Measured with immunoSEQ multiplex PCR; TCRdb has only the in-frame clones, and not every one. The repertoire has 130,000 or so clones, about 9.4% of them found once; the top ten carry around 5.8%. Specimen: PBMCs. These receptors were taken from a woman in her thirties or forties in good health and CMV-seropositive. CDR3s include the opening cysteine and the closing phenylalanine or tryptophan. The D gene is left open where the match is weak. Some rows have no size entry. The others give once, few or many, or a class for an expanded clone.

TRBJ2-7,TRBD1,few,TRBV7-6,CATSTGTYEQYF,TGTGCCACCTCGACAGGGACCTACGAGCAGTACTTC
TRBJ2-7,TRBD1,few,TRBV6-6,CASSYVDRGGGEQYF,TGTGCCAGCAGTTACGTCGACAGGGGAGGCGGCGAGCAGTACTTC
TRBJ2-1,TRBD1,-,TRBV14,CASSQRGRRPYNEQFF,TGTGCCAGCAGCCAAAGGGGGCGGCGGCCCTACAATGAGCAGTTCTTC
TRBJ2-3,-,-,TRBV9,CASSVALDTQYF,TGTGCCAGCAGCGTAGCTTTAGATACGCAGTATTTT
TRBJ1-2,-,few,TRBV11-2,CASSPDRLYGYTF,TGTGCCAGCAGCCCCGACAGACTCTATGGCTACACCTTC
TRBJ1-2,-,few,TRBV19,CASSIINYGYTF,TGTGCCAGTAGTATTATCAACTATGGCTACACCTTC
TRBJ1-1,-,-,TRBV20-1,CSATGGTEAFF,TGCAGTGCGACAGGCGGAACTGAAGCTTTCTTT
TRBJ2-5,-,-,TRBV6-6,CASSYRGIQETQYF,TGTGCCAGCAGTTACCGGGGGATCCAAGAGACCCAGTACTTC
TRBJ2-1,-,-,TRBV6-1,CATLYPNEQFF,TGTGCCACCCTATACCCCAATGAGCAGTTCTTC
TRBJ1-2,-,many,TRBV11-2,CASSTHRDPPYGYTF,TGTGCCAGCAGCACCCACAGGGACCCCCCCTATGGCTACACCTTC
TRBJ1-3,-,-,TRBV7-9,CASSPGPPQAGNTIYF,TGTGCCAGCAGCCCTGGGCCCCCTCAGGCAGGAAACACCATATATTTT
TRBJ1-2,-,-,TRBV7-9,CASSPGGANYGYTF,TGTGCCAGCAGCCCCGGGGGGGCGAACTATGGCTACACCTTC
TRBJ2-2,-,-,TRBV6-1,CASSDSTNTGELFF,TGTGCCAGCAGTGACTCGACAAACACCGGGGAGCTGTTTTTT
TRBJ1-6,-,-,TRBV18,CASSPPLSRGIESPLHF,TGTGCCAGCTCACCACCGTTAAGCAGGGGTATAGAGTCACCCCTCCACTTT
TRBJ1-1,-,few,TRBV27,CASSLLRGMNTEAFF,TGTGCCAGCAGTTTATTACGGGGGATGAACACTGAAGCTTTCTTT
TRBJ2-6,-,-,TRBV19,CATTYSGANVLTF,TGTGCCACCACTTACTCTGGGGCCAACGTCCTGACTTTC
TRBJ2-7,TRBD2,-,TRBV5-6,CASSPTGLADGAEQYF,TGTGCCAGCTCCCCCACCGGGCTAGCGGATGGAGCTGAGCAGTACTTC
TRBJ2-2,-,-,TRBV6-1,CASRGPKTGELFF,TGTGCCAGCAGGGGGCCTAAGACCGGGGAGCTGTTTTTT
TRBJ2-1,-,few,TRBV14,CASSPPGVLAYNEQFF,TGTGCCAGCAGCCCTCCCGGGGTCTTAGCCTACAATGAGCAGTTCTTC
TRBJ1-1,-,few,TRBV5-1,CASSLAAGGATEAFF,TGCGCCAGCAGCTTGGCCGCGGGGGGTGCCACTGAAGCTTTCTTT
TRBJ1-2,-,-,TRBV27,CASSLRGSGGNYGYTF,TGTGCCAGCAGTTTAAGGGGATCGGGCGGCAACTATGGCTACACCTTC
TRBJ1-1,TRBD1,-,TRBV27,CASSSTQGALGVTEAFF,TGTGCCAGCAGTTCCACCCAGGGGGCGCTGGGAGTCACTGAAGCTTTCTTT
TRBJ2-1,-,-,TRBV6-4,CASSDSQESSYNEQFF,TGTGCCAGCAGTGACTCACAGGAGAGCTCCTACAATGAGCAGTTCTTC
TRBJ2-5,TRBD2,few,TRBV5-4,CASSRGGTLETQYF,TGTGCCAGCAGCCGGGGGGGAACATTAGAGACCCAGTACTTC
TRBJ2-7,-,-,TRBV6-5,CASSYGTYMNYEQYF,TGTGCCAGCAGTTACGGGACATATATGAACTACGAGCAGTACTTC
TRBJ1-4,-,-,TRBV5-1,CASSSAANEKLFF,TGCGCCAGCAGCTCGGCGGCTAATGAAAAACTGTTTTTT
TRBJ2-2,-,-,TRBV18,CASSPGGGENTGELFF,TGTGCCAGCTCACCTGGAGGTGGGGAAAACACCGGGGAGCTGTTTTTT
TRBJ1-2,-,-,TRBV7-2,CASRDRFNYGYTF,TGTGCCAGCAGAGACAGGTTTAACTATGGCTACACCTTC
TRBJ2-4,-,-,TRBV5-8,CASSQGSRAKNIQYF,TGTGCCAGCAGCCAGGGTTCGCGGGCCAAAAACATTCAGTACTTC
TRBJ1-2,TRBD1,-,TRBV19,CASSTGQGLNYGYTF,TGTGCCAGTAGTACAGGACAGGGTCTAAACTATGGCTACACCTTC
TRBJ2-1,TRBD2,-,TRBV7-9,CASSLLAGDHEQFF,TGTGCCAGCAGCTTATTAGCGGGGGATCATGAGCAGTTCTTC
TRBJ1-1,-,few,TRBV6-1,CAALQGLNTEAFF,TGTGCCGCGCTACAGGGATTGAACACTGAAGCTTTCTTT
TRBJ1-1,TRBD1,-,TRBV19,CASSSGQGAWTEAFF,TGTGCCAGTAGTTCAGGACAGGGGGCATGGACTGAAGCTTTCTTT
TRBJ2-7,-,-,TRBV7-9,CASSGDRYGQYF,TGTGCCAGCAGCGGAGACCGCTACGGGCAGTACTTC
TRBJ2-3,-,few,TRBV7-9,CASSLVGAPTDTQYF,TGTGCCAGCAGCTTAGTGGGGGCCCCCACAGATACGCAGTATTTT